This entry is about one TCR beta chain. This entry belongs to a study of blood T cell repertoires in COVID-19. At the level of the study: Both acute and convalescent COVID-19 samples were obtained from the United States, Italy and Spain. PBMCs, B-cell-depleted T cells, or T cells were the source of the cDNA or gDNA that made up the material.

As handled by the study authors: Nucleated cell number was recorded as an estimate derived from reference gene primer amplification. The method was immunoSEQ multiplex PCR; TCRdb's version includes in-frame clones alone and lacks a portion of them. V, J and clone size were drawn from that table, and D and trimming were deduced from the DNA. The sample lists about 250,000 clones, about 80% occurring once. CDR1 and CDR2 (germline): LGHNA, YSLEER. Trimming stripped 4 bases from V and 6 bases from J, with 13 bases between. The CDR3 is 13 amino acids. The material sequenced was peripheral blood. This chain joins TRBV4-3 and TRBJ2-7; D perhaps matches TRBD1 (5 bases). The TCR sequence derives from a man in his forties or fifties with active or convalescent COVID-19. CDR3 protein: CASSRTFGSEQYF. CDR3 DNA sequence: TGCGCCAGCAGCCGGACATTTGGGTCCGAGCAGTACTTC.